This TCR beta chain was recorded in a study of beta chain features in type 1 diabetes. Study summary: Cell yields, gender and age were comparable in patients and healthy donors.

Concerning this clone itself: Its target is not known.

CDR1 and CDR2 from the germline V gene are LNHNV and YYDKDF (reference sequence). This CDR3 comprises 15 residues. The V end was cut by 1 base, the J end by 1 base, with 8 bases between. As every portion of the isolated RNA was reverse transcribed, the sequencing read expressed TCRB transcripts. Clones were read by immunoSEQ multiplex PCR, and TCRdb kept only the in-frame ones, dropping some. The table lists roughly 150,000 clones, roughly 8% of them singletons, with around 0.5% in the top ten. General study findings and limits: The study found moderately but significantly shorter TCRB CDR3s in all four CD4+ subsets of Type 1 diabetes patients.

The sequence was collected from a woman younger than 30 with type 1 diabetes. The rearrangement joins TRBV15 to TRBJ1-5; D not resolved. Sequencing used central memory CD4+ T cells from blood. This CDR3 reads CATSRGDPSNQPQHF. The CDR3 bases are TGTGCCACCAGCAGAGGCGATCCCAGCAATCAGCCCCAGCATTTT. Drawing the rest from reference TRBV15 and TRBJ1-5, the complete variable domain is DAMVIQNPRYQVTQFGKPVTLSCSQTLNHNVMYWYQQKSSQAPKLLFHYYDKDFNNEADTPDNFQSRRPNTSFCFLDIRSPGLGDTAMYLCATSRGDPSNQPQHFGDGTRLSIL.